The rows below give T cell receptor beta chains drawn from one sample of a study of long-term antiretroviral therapy in people with HIV. This table comes from immunoSEQ multiplex PCR, and its TCRdb copy is limited to in-frame clones, with some not included. The table has fewer than 20,000 clones, about four fifths seen once. The sequenced sample was unsorted PBMCs, obtained around 2.4 years before starting antiretroviral therapy. Every receptor here comes from a woman in her 50s with HIV. Both conserved end residues are trimmed from each CDR3. Each record gives: V gene, J gene, clone size, CDR3 protein. Clone sizes are given selectively: once, few, many, or a class where the clone is expanded.

V: TRBV2
J: TRBJ1-1
size: -
CDR3: ASSVGQGQRGTEAF

V: TRBV7-6
J: TRBJ2-7
size: -
CDR3: ASSPSFGVYEQY

V: TRBV30
J: TRBJ2-2
size: -
CDR3: AWSAEGSKDTGELF

V: TRBV4-1
J: TRBJ1-4
size: -
CDR3: ASSQGSGTENEKLF

V: TRBV18
J: TRBJ1-2
size: -
CDR3: ASSRGGADSPGYGYT

V: TRBV18
J: TRBJ1-2
size: -
CDR3: ASSPNSEANYGYT

V: TRBV14
J: TRBJ2-5
size: -
CDR3: ASSQDRRGTQY

V: TRBV6-6
J: TRBJ1-2
size: -
CDR3: ASTSDRVYGYT

V: TRBV14
J: TRBJ1-6
size: -
CDR3: ASSQVGQGGLH

V: TRBV7-8
J: TRBJ1-6
size: -
CDR3: ASSLGRNSPLH

V: TRBV7-2
J: TRBJ1-1
size: few
CDR3: ASSRGTEAF

V: TRBV7-9
J: TRBJ1-1
size: -
CDR3: ASSPGWGTEAF

V: TRBV14
J: TRBJ2-2
size: -
CDR3: ASSLGYTGELF

V: TRBV6-5
J: TRBJ1-1
size: -
CDR3: ASRQDRAANTEAF

V: TRBV5-5
J: TRBJ2-2
size: -
CDR3: ASSLEWSGELF

V: TRBV7-3
J: TRBJ2-1
size: -
CDR3: ASSPRPSGGYNEQF

V: TRBV9
J: TRBJ1-3
size: -
CDR3: ASSQSQGTFGGNTIY

V: TRBV7-2
J: TRBJ1-5
size: -
CDR3: ASSSIGRNQPQH

V: TRBV5-1
J: TRBJ2-1
size: few
CDR3: ASSLAGGEQF

V: TRBV5-1
J: TRBJ2-5
size: -
CDR3: ASSLAGGVGETQY

V: TRBV1
J: TRBJ2-3
size: -
CDR3: TSSQVRGGLNRHSSTDTQY

V: TRBV5-6
J: TRBJ2-3
size: -
CDR3: ASSLLIDMLSTDTQY

V: TRBV10-3
J: TRBJ1-6
size: -
CDR3: ASWDRDSANSPLH

V: TRBV7-2
J: TRBJ1-2
size: -
CDR3: ASSLVGALGYT

V: TRBV5-8
J: TRBJ1-1
size: -
CDR3: ASSFSTGGRDTEAF

V: TRBV7-9
J: TRBJ2-3
size: once
CDR3: ATTLTGYTDTQY

V: TRBV5-1
J: TRBJ1-6
size: medium-sized
CDR3: ASSLEGVFNSPLH

V: TRBV18
J: TRBJ1-5
size: -
CDR3: ASSPLSVNSNQPQH

V: TRBV6-6
J: TRBJ2-1
size: -
CDR3: ASSSLAGVSEQF

V: TRBV6-5
J: TRBJ1-6
size: -
CDR3: ASSYYLRVSSPLH

V: TRBV11-2
J: TRBJ1-1
size: once
CDR3: ASSLVGVGAF

V: TRBV7-2
J: TRBJ2-3
size: -
CDR3: ASSFRAGDTDTQY

V: TRBV2
J: TRBJ1-6
size: -
CDR3: ASCPEGGRSYNSPLH

V: TRBV27
J: TRBJ1-5
size: -
CDR3: ASSSGSHSNQPQH

V: TRBV7-9
J: TRBJ2-2
size: -
CDR3: ASSPTTGELF

V: TRBV18
J: TRBJ1-2
size: -
CDR3: ASSPDGGSNYGYT

V: TRBV9
J: TRBJ2-1
size: few
CDR3: ASSPGHEQF

V: TRBV5-6
J: TRBJ1-2
size: few
CDR3: ASSLAGRANYGYT

V: TRBV28
J: TRBJ1-2
size: -
CDR3: ASSPTGAGSDGYT

V: TRBV7-9
J: TRBJ2-3
size: -
CDR3: ASSPRSGGPEDTQY

V: TRBV7-3
J: TRBJ2-2
size: -
CDR3: ASSLEWASGELF

V: TRBV19
J: TRBJ2-3
size: -
CDR3: ASSGGPGLFTDTQY

V: TRBV6-6
J: TRBJ2-3
size: -
CDR3: ASSYSRAGYTDTQY

V: TRBV27
J: TRBJ2-1
size: once
CDR3: ASSLIASGGSVQF

V: TRBV27
J: TRBJ2-1
size: few
CDR3: ASNRGQGAFDEQF

V: TRBV30
J: TRBJ1-1
size: few
CDR3: AWSWTANTEAF